A selection of T cell receptor beta chains follows, all from one sample in a study of identical twins. MiXCR, run by TCRdb on the 5' RACE reads, gives a single entry per CDR3 protein. The profile covers 750,000 to 950,000 distinct CDR3 sequences, with 9% to 15% appearing a single time and under 2% taken by the ten largest. This sample also appeared in a second study, on yellow fever vaccine responses in identical twins.

The material sequenced was PBMCs. Every receptor here comes from a woman younger than 35 in good health. The CDR3 runs from the conserved cysteine through the conserved F or W. The order of the fields is J gene, clone size, D gene, V gene, CDR3 protein, CDR3 DNA. A D gene is named only where the DNA matches it firmly. For some rows the clone size is stated as once, few or many, or as a class when expanded; others skip it.

j_gene: TRBJ2-1; abundance: NA; d_gene: TRBD1; v_gene: TRBV18; CDR3aa: CASSPRDSRYNEQFF; CDR3nt: TGTGCCAGCTCACCAAGGGACAGCCGATACAATGAGCAGTTCTTC
j_gene: TRBJ2-1; abundance: many; d_gene: TRBD2; v_gene: TRBV28; CDR3aa: CASRGTSGARSSYNEQFF; CDR3nt: TGTGCCAGCAGAGGGACTAGCGGGGCGAGAAGCTCCTACAATGAGCAGTTCTTC
j_gene: TRBJ2-1; abundance: NA; d_gene: NA; v_gene: TRBV3-1; CDR3aa: CASINDRSNNEQFF; CDR3nt: TGTGCCAGCATCAACGACAGGTCAAACAATGAGCAGTTCTTC
j_gene: TRBJ1-5; abundance: NA; d_gene: TRBD1; v_gene: TRBV7-2; CDR3aa: CASSLTGQGSSQPQHF; CDR3nt: TGTGCCAGCAGCCTGACGGGACAGGGATCCAGTCAGCCCCAGCATTTT
j_gene: TRBJ2-1; abundance: many; d_gene: NA; v_gene: TRBV7-3; CDR3aa: CASSLGVGNEQFF; CDR3nt: TGTGCCAGCAGCTTAGGGGTTGGCAATGAGCAGTTCTTC
j_gene: TRBJ2-7; abundance: NA; d_gene: NA; v_gene: TRBV12-3/TRBV12-4; CDR3aa: CASSPHKMTYEQYF; CDR3nt: TGTGCCAGCAGTCCACACAAAATGACCTACGAGCAGTACTTC
j_gene: TRBJ1-6; abundance: few; d_gene: TRBD1; v_gene: TRBV5-1; CDR3aa: CASRITGDSYNSPLHF; CDR3nt: TGCGCCAGCCGGATTACAGGGGACTCCTATAATTCACCCCTCCACTTT
j_gene: TRBJ2-5; abundance: NA; d_gene: NA; v_gene: TRBV7-9; CDR3aa: CASSLREVEETQYF; CDR3nt: TGTGCCAGCAGCCTCAGGGAGGTTGAAGAGACCCAGTACTTC
j_gene: TRBJ1-2; abundance: few; d_gene: NA; v_gene: TRBV6-1; CDR3aa: CASSEDGGCSTF; CDR3nt: TGTGCCAGCAGTGAAGATGGGGGGTGCTCCACCTTC
j_gene: TRBJ1-5; abundance: NA; d_gene: NA; v_gene: TRBV12-3/TRBV12-4; CDR3aa: CASAGGRQPQHF; CDR3nt: TGTGCCAGCGCGGGGGGGCGTCAGCCCCAGCATTTT
j_gene: TRBJ2-1; abundance: NA; d_gene: NA; v_gene: TRBV20-1; CDR3aa: CSARDTSDEFGEQFF; CDR3nt: TGCAGTGCTAGAGACACTAGTGACGAATTTGGTGAGCAGTTCTTC
j_gene: TRBJ2-7; abundance: many; d_gene: NA; v_gene: TRBV6-5; CDR3aa: CASSYIGTSGSYEQYF; CDR3nt: TGTGCCAGCAGTTATATCGGGACCTCGGGGTCCTACGAGCAGTACTTC
j_gene: TRBJ2-2; abundance: NA; d_gene: NA; v_gene: TRBV7-7; CDR3aa: CASSPTEGIRELFF; CDR3nt: TGTGCCAGCAGCCCGACGGAAGGGATCAGGGAGCTGTTTTTT
j_gene: TRBJ2-1; abundance: NA; d_gene: NA; v_gene: TRBV5-1; CDR3aa: CASSLAASLDEQFF; CDR3nt: TGCGCCAGCAGCTTGGCAGCTAGCTTAGATGAGCAGTTCTTC
j_gene: TRBJ2-1; abundance: NA; d_gene: TRBD1; v_gene: TRBV5-1; CDR3aa: CASSPGQGGDNEQFF; CDR3nt: TGCGCCAGCAGCCCTGGACAGGGGGGGGACAATGAGCAGTTCTTC
j_gene: TRBJ1-1; abundance: NA; d_gene: NA; v_gene: TRBV28; CDR3aa: CASSAPGPISDAFF; CDR3nt: TGTGCCAGCAGCGCTCCGGGCCCTATATCTGACGCTTTCTTT
j_gene: TRBJ1-1; abundance: few; d_gene: NA; v_gene: TRBV29-1; CDR3aa: CSVVKGLSPMNTEAFF; CDR3nt: TGCAGCGTTGTTAAGGGGTTGTCTCCCATGAACACTGAAGCTTTCTTT
j_gene: TRBJ2-3; abundance: many; d_gene: NA; v_gene: TRBV12-3/TRBV12-4; CDR3aa: CASSWGQDTQYF; CDR3nt: TGTGCCAGCAGTTGGGGGCAGGATACGCAGTATTTT
j_gene: TRBJ2-5; abundance: few; d_gene: NA; v_gene: TRBV5-1; CDR3aa: CASSLDRAAQETQYF; CDR3nt: TGCGCCAGCAGCTTGGACAGGGCCGCGCAAGAGACCCAGTACTTC
j_gene: TRBJ2-1; abundance: NA; d_gene: TRBD2; v_gene: TRBV9; CDR3aa: CASSPTGTSLNEQFF; CDR3nt: TGTGCCAGCAGCCCAACCGGGACTAGTCTCAACGAGCAGTTCTTC
j_gene: TRBJ2-6; abundance: NA; d_gene: NA; v_gene: TRBV20-1; CDR3aa: CSATGASGANVLTF; CDR3nt: TGCAGTGCTACCGGAGCCTCTGGGGCCAACGTCCTGACTTTC
j_gene: TRBJ2-3; abundance: NA; d_gene: TRBD2; v_gene: TRBV7-9; CDR3aa: CASSPGLAGNTDTQYF; CDR3nt: TGTGCCAGCAGCCCGGGACTAGCGGGAAACACAGATACGCAGTATTTT
j_gene: TRBJ1-2; abundance: NA; d_gene: NA; v_gene: TRBV4-2; CDR3aa: CASSQGPNYGYTF; CDR3nt: TGTGCCAGCAGTCAGGGTCCTAACTATGGCTACACCTTC
j_gene: TRBJ2-3; abundance: NA; d_gene: NA; v_gene: TRBV6-5; CDR3aa: CASSYSIGEDTQYF; CDR3nt: TGTGCCAGCAGTTACTCGATAGGGGAGGATACGCAGTATTTT
j_gene: TRBJ2-7; abundance: NA; d_gene: NA; v_gene: TRBV20-1; CDR3aa: CSAYGLDRTYEQYF; CDR3nt: TGCAGTGCGTATGGACTGGACAGAACCTACGAGCAGTACTTC
j_gene: TRBJ2-7; abundance: few; d_gene: TRBD2; v_gene: TRBV28; CDR3aa: CASRLSSGRFYEQYF; CDR3nt: TGTGCCAGCAGACTCTCTAGCGGGAGGTTCTACGAGCAGTACTTC
j_gene: TRBJ2-7; abundance: NA; d_gene: NA; v_gene: TRBV7-9; CDR3aa: CASSPPIRDRNPYEQYF; CDR3nt: TGTGCCAGCAGCCCCCCGATAAGAGACAGGAACCCCTACGAGCAGTACTTC
j_gene: TRBJ2-2; abundance: NA; d_gene: NA; v_gene: TRBV7-2; CDR3aa: CASSFIVGGGELFF; CDR3nt: TGTGCCAGCAGCTTCATAGTGGGGGGCGGGGAGCTGTTTTTT
j_gene: TRBJ1-2; abundance: many; d_gene: TRBD1; v_gene: TRBV7-9; CDR3aa: CASSGGADTNYGYTF; CDR3nt: TGTGCCAGCTCAGGGGGCGCCGACACTAACTATGGCTACACCTTC
j_gene: TRBJ1-2; abundance: few; d_gene: NA; v_gene: TRBV2; CDR3aa: CASSEVQGSGGYTF; CDR3nt: TGTGCCAGCAGTGAAGTACAGGGTTCCGGTGGCTACACCTTC
j_gene: TRBJ1-5; abundance: NA; d_gene: TRBD1; v_gene: TRBV19; CDR3aa: CASSTGGNQPQHF; CDR3nt: TGTGCCAGTTCGACAGGGGGCAATCAGCCCCAGCATTTT
j_gene: TRBJ2-5; abundance: few; d_gene: NA; v_gene: TRBV28; CDR3aa: CASWDNRETQYF; CDR3nt: TGTGCCAGCTGGGACAATAGAGAGACCCAGTACTTC
j_gene: TRBJ2-3; abundance: NA; d_gene: NA; v_gene: TRBV5-1; CDR3aa: CASSLGSSASTDTQYF; CDR3nt: TGCGCCAGCAGCTTGGGTAGTAGCGCTAGCACAGATACGCAGTATTTT
j_gene: TRBJ2-1; abundance: few; d_gene: NA; v_gene: TRBV10-3; CDR3aa: CAISGGEISNEQFF; CDR3nt: TGTGCCATCAGTGGAGGGGAGATTAGTAATGAGCAGTTCTTC
j_gene: TRBJ2-4; abundance: few; d_gene: NA; v_gene: TRBV20-1; CDR3aa: CSARDPGTQNIQYF; CDR3nt: TGCAGTGCTAGAGATCCCGGGACACAAAACATTCAGTACTTC
j_gene: TRBJ2-3; abundance: NA; d_gene: NA; v_gene: TRBV5-1; CDR3aa: CASSPRLGTDTQYF; CDR3nt: TGCGCCAGCAGCCCCCGACTAGGCACAGATACGCAGTATTTT
j_gene: TRBJ1-5; abundance: few; d_gene: NA; v_gene: TRBV19; CDR3aa: CASSTAPGTNQPQHF; CDR3nt: TGTGCCAGTAGTACGGCCCCGGGGACCAATCAGCCCCAGCATTTT
j_gene: TRBJ1-4; abundance: NA; d_gene: NA; v_gene: TRBV7-9; CDR3aa: CASSKDRLTEKLFF; CDR3nt: TGTGCCAGCAGCAAGGACAGATTAACTGAAAAACTGTTTTTT
j_gene: TRBJ2-1; abundance: few; d_gene: NA; v_gene: TRBV5-1; CDR3aa: CASSLAGDPSYNEQFF; CDR3nt: TGCGCCAGCAGCCTGGCAGGGGATCCCTCCTACAATGAGCAGTTCTTC
j_gene: TRBJ1-5; abundance: once; d_gene: NA; v_gene: TRBV19; CDR3aa: CASSRIQDSGGNQPQHF; CDR3nt: TGTGCCAGTAGTAGAATACAGGACTCAGGTGGCAATCAGCCCCAGCATTTT
j_gene: TRBJ1-2; abundance: NA; d_gene: NA; v_gene: TRBV2; CDR3aa: CASSEARVYGYTF; CDR3nt: TGTGCCAGCAGTGAAGCTCGGGTATATGGCTACACCTTC
j_gene: TRBJ2-5; abundance: many; d_gene: TRBD1; v_gene: TRBV3-1; CDR3aa: CASSRGQSQETQYF; CDR3nt: TGTGCCAGCAGCCGGGGACAGTCTCAAGAGACCCAGTACTTC
j_gene: TRBJ2-3; abundance: few; d_gene: TRBD2; v_gene: TRBV7-2; CDR3aa: CASSLTGTSGTTQYF; CDR3nt: TGTGCCAGCAGCCTAACCGGGACTAGCGGAACTACGCAGTATTTT
j_gene: TRBJ1-1; abundance: few; d_gene: TRBD1; v_gene: TRBV27; CDR3aa: CASSRQGPTEAFF; CDR3nt: TGTGCCAGCAGTCGACAGGGCCCCACTGAAGCTTTCTTT
j_gene: TRBJ1-5; abundance: few; d_gene: TRBD1; v_gene: TRBV20-1; CDR3aa: CSARQGEARQPQHF; CDR3nt: TGCAGTGCTCGACAGGGGGAGGCAAGGCAGCCCCAGCATTTT
j_gene: TRBJ2-3; abundance: NA; d_gene: NA; v_gene: TRBV5-1; CDR3aa: CASSRPQGDTQYF; CDR3nt: TGCGCCAGCAGCAGACCCCAGGGAGATACGCAGTATTTT
j_gene: TRBJ2-2; abundance: NA; d_gene: NA; v_gene: TRBV6-1; CDR3aa: CASRGGDGYTGELFF; CDR3nt: TGTGCCTCCCGCGGGGGCGACGGGTATACCGGGGAGCTGTTTTTT
j_gene: TRBJ2-2; abundance: NA; d_gene: NA; v_gene: TRBV9; CDR3aa: CASSARDAGNTGELFF; CDR3nt: TGTGCCAGCAGCGCGAGGGACGCGGGCAACACCGGGGAGCTGTTTTTT
j_gene: TRBJ1-6; abundance: few; d_gene: NA; v_gene: TRBV27; CDR3aa: CATRDRLAPLHF; CDR3nt: TGTGCCACCAGGGACCGGCTGGCGCCCCTCCACTTT
j_gene: TRBJ1-4; abundance: few; d_gene: NA; v_gene: TRBV10-3; CDR3aa: CAISDTPTNEKLFF; CDR3nt: TGTGCCATCAGTGATACCCCAACTAATGAAAAACTGTTTTTT
j_gene: TRBJ2-5; abundance: NA; d_gene: NA; v_gene: TRBV3-1; CDR3aa: CASSPPTRLTQETQYF; CDR3nt: TGTGCCAGCAGCCCCCCAACGAGGCTTACACAAGAGACCCAGTACTTC
j_gene: TRBJ2-1; abundance: NA; d_gene: NA; v_gene: TRBV10-3; CDR3aa: CAISIAHEQFF; CDR3nt: TGTGCCATCAGTATAGCCCATGAGCAGTTCTTC
j_gene: TRBJ2-3; abundance: few; d_gene: TRBD1; v_gene: TRBV4-1; CDR3aa: CASSQPDREFTQYF; CDR3nt: TGCGCCAGCAGCCAGCCCGACAGGGAGTTCACGCAGTATTTT
j_gene: TRBJ2-5; abundance: NA; d_gene: NA; v_gene: TRBV5-1; CDR3aa: CASTWGTPGVGTQYF; CDR3nt: TGCGCCAGCACCTGGGGCACTCCCGGCGTCGGGACCCAGTACTTC
j_gene: TRBJ2-3; abundance: few; d_gene: NA; v_gene: TRBV19; CDR3aa: CASSILDLGTDTQYF; CDR3nt: TGTGCCAGTAGTATACTAGACCTAGGGACAGATACGCAGTATTTT
j_gene: TRBJ2-1; abundance: few; d_gene: NA; v_gene: TRBV29-1; CDR3aa: CSVEDLADEQFF; CDR3nt: TGCAGCGTTGAAGACTTGGCGGATGAGCAGTTCTTC
j_gene: TRBJ2-3; abundance: many; d_gene: NA; v_gene: TRBV4-2; CDR3aa: CASSQESRASTDTQYF; CDR3nt: TGTGCCAGCAGCCAAGAATCTAGGGCTAGCACAGATACGCAGTATTTT
j_gene: TRBJ2-3; abundance: many; d_gene: NA; v_gene: TRBV11-2; CDR3aa: CASSLVGMGTDTQYF; CDR3nt: TGTGCCAGCAGCTTAGTGGGGATGGGCACAGATACGCAGTATTTT
j_gene: TRBJ1-2; abundance: NA; d_gene: NA; v_gene: TRBV6-1; CDR3aa: CASGGILGPDGYTF; CDR3nt: TGTGCCAGCGGGGGGATTCTGGGCCCCGATGGCTACACCTTC